This T cell receptor (beta chain) was recovered during a study of T cells in Graves' hyperthyroidism and ophthalmopathy. CDR3 length: 12 residues. The V gene lost 4 bases and the J gene lost 4 bases, with 7 bases spanning the gap. This clonotype has only a few counts. Regions amplified from RNA transcripts were the TCR beta CDR3 regions. Initially, a first-round RT-PCR of the TCR CDR3 employed the HTBI primer set. TCRdb re-analysed the multiplex PCR reads in MiXCR, keeping a single row per CDR3 protein. The sample holds under 750,000 distinct CDR3 sequences, roughly a sixth seen once. The rearrangement links TRBV12-3 or TRBV12-4 to TRBJ1-1, with no clear D. The sequencing input was blood. This clonotype originated in a woman in her 50s with Graves' hyperthyroidism that later progressed to Graves' ophthalmopathy. CDR3: CASSSLVTEAFF. The CDR3 DNA sequence: TGTGCCAGCAGTTCTCTCGTCACTGAAGCTTTCTTT.